This T cell receptor beta chain stems from a study of blood T cells in healthy people across ages. Points from the study as a whole: The authors considered diversity estimates from one million T cells to be underestimates.

This clonotype was recorded at least ten times. Its antigen is currently unknown. The total RNA that was extracted per sample amounted to at least 5 micrograms. Germline CDR1 KGHDR, CDR2 SFDVKD. V shed 3 bases and J 5 bases; nucleotides not matched to a gene: 0. The CDR3 consists of 15 residues. The use of a sample-barcoded 5' primer and a J-beta primer mix characterized a second PCR of roughly 6 to 11 cycles. Each cDNA molecule carried a tag from a template-switch adaptor that contained 12 random nucleotides. TCRdb passed the 5' RACE reads through MiXCR, listing each CDR3 protein once. The data show 1.5 million to 2 million distinct CDR3 sequences, approximately 40% seen once.

Sequencing used blood. The chain employs TRBV24-1 and TRBJ2-1, with 13 positions matching TRBD2. The receptor was isolated from a human donor in good health. CDR3 DNA sequence: TGTGCCACCAGTGATGGACTAGCGGGGGACAATGAGCAGTTCTTC. This codes for CATSDGLAGDNEQFF.